The 20 T cell receptor beta chains given below trace back to one sample, sequenced in a study of radiotherapy plus CTLA-4 blockade in lung cancer (dated by TCRdb to the late 2010s). Library method: the immunoSEQ multiplex PCR assay. The source is immuneACCESS, and TCRdb retained only in-frame sequences with V and J called. Part of the clones is not carried over; for the studies checked, unresolved V genes explain less than half of this, and the remainder is unexplained. This sample is represented by approximately 100,000 clones; more than 75% of them were singletons. The ten biggest clones cover roughly 2.5% of the sample. Sequencing was performed on peripheral blood, taken from a patient treated with radiotherapy plus ipilimumab. The source of these receptors is a human donor with non-small cell lung cancer that progressed on radiotherapy plus ipilimumab. Some clones in this sample may be carry-over from other donors' samples.

The genes are TRBV7-8 and TRBJ1-1, with D unclear. V was trimmed by 1 base and J by 0 bases, leaving 3 bases between them. The CDR3 has 13 residues. CDR1 and CDR2 (germline): SGHVS, FQNEAQ. The CDR3 DNA is TGTGCCAGCAGCTTAGAGCTGAACACTGAAGCTTTCTTT. Translated, it gives CASSLELNTEAFF.

The chain recombines TRBV27 with TRBJ2-3, with unresolved D. The germline V gene encodes CDR1 MNHEY and CDR2 SMNVEV (reference sequence). The CDR3 consists of 13 residues. The V gene lost 3 bases and the J gene lost 0 bases, with 4 bases spanning the gap. The CDR3 spells CASSFQSTDTQYF. CDR3 nucleotide sequence: TGTGCCAGCAGTTTCCAGAGCACAGATACGCAGTATTTT.

This rearrangement joins TRBV7-3 to TRBJ1-1; the D gene is possibly TRBD1 (6 bases). Germline CDR1 reads SGHTA; CDR2 reads FQGTGA. The CDR3 extends over 17 amino acids. Trimming shortened V by 1 base and J by 1 base, and 16 bases separated the two germline ends. The chain's CDR3 is CASSLIGGTYGNTEAFF. As DNA, the CDR3 is TGTGCCAGCAGCTTAATCGGTGGGACATACGGGAACACTGAAGCTTTCTTT. The full variable domain, its missing parts supplied by reference TRBV7-3 and TRBJ1-1, is GAGVSQTPSNKVTEKGKYVELRCDPISGHTALYWYRQSLGQGPEFLIYFQGTGAADDSGLPNDRFFAVRPEGSVSTLKIQRTERGDSAVYLCASSLIGGTYGNTEAFFGQGTRLTVV.

The chain has TRBV6-6 and TRBJ2-7; D gene unclear. Germline V gene sequence: CDR1 MNHNY, CDR2 SVGAGI (reference sequence). Trimming removed 4 bases from V and 2 bases from J, with 12 bases in between. This CDR3 contains 14 residues. CDR3 protein: CASSSQRQAYEQYF. The CDR3, as DNA: TGTGCCAGCAGTTCACAGCGTCAGGCCTACGAGCAGTACTTC.

Worth noting for this clone: Germline is not matched at one junction end, which may reflect a read error. In DNA, the CDR3 is TGTGCCAGCAGCTTAGCGGGACTAGCGGGGGGGCCGTCTCACTTC. This translates into CASSLAGLAGGPSHF. The rearrangement uses TRBV7-2 and TRBJ2-5; 16 bases fit TRBD2. The CDR3 is 15 amino acids. Germline V gene data show CDR1 as SGHTA and CDR2 as FQGNSA.

The chain uses TRBV29-1 and TRBJ2-1; 9 bases agree with TRBD1. Germline V gene lookup returns CDR1 SQVTM and CDR2 ANQGSEA. Losses at the gene ends were 4 bases for V and 4 bases for J; bases not matched to a gene: 11. The CDR3 consists of 16 residues. The DNA for the CDR3 is TGCAGCGTTGTTGGTTTGCGGACAGGGGTATACAATGAGCAGTTCTTC. The encoded protein is CSVVGLRTGVYNEQFF.

The rearrangement uses TRBV6-6 and TRBJ1-1; 9 bases are a match to TRBD1. Unmatched junction bases numbered 5, after V lost 5 bases and J lost 4 bases. CDR3 length: 14 residues. Germline CDR1 is MNHNY and CDR2 is SVGAGI (reference sequence). The CDR3 DNA reads TGTGCCAGCAGTAGCGGGACAGGGTCCACTGAAGCTTTCTTT. Residues: CASSSGTGSTEAFF.

This clone has a handful of counts. The J gene is TRBJ1-1, the V gene TRBV10-3; weak D call: TRBD1 (6 bases). Germline V gene sequence: CDR1 ENHRY, CDR2 SYGVKD. V lost 3 bases and J lost 4, with 6 bases in between. CDR3 length: 12 amino acids. The CDR3 loop reads CAISDRGTEAFF. CDR3 nucleotide sequence: TGTGCCATCAGTGACAGGGGCACTGAAGCTTTCTTT.

The chain is built from TRBV4-3 and TRBJ2-3; D remains unclear. The CDR3 has 16 residues. The V gene's germline CDR1 is LGHNA and CDR2 YSLEER. Trimming left V 6 bases short and J 10 bases short, with 26 bases between. The CDR3 here is CASSLEWRNPLPAQYF. The CDR3 nucleotides read TGCGCCAGCAGTCTAGAATGGCGGAACCCCCTGCCAGCGCAGTATTTT.

The chain recombines TRBV7-3 with TRBJ2-7; TRBD1 or TRBD2 may be the D gene (6 bases each). Trimming removed 1 base from V and 0 bases from J, with 19 bases in between. The germline V gene has CDR1 SGHTA and CDR2 FQGTGA. The CDR3 is 18 amino acids. The CDR3 is CASSLKGGLAPSSYEQYF. The CDR3 DNA reads as TGTGCCAGCAGCTTAAAGGGGGGTCTAGCGCCGAGCTCCTACGAGCAGTACTTC.

Points on this clone: One end of the junction varies from germline; a read error may be responsible. V is TRBV5-1 and J is TRBJ1-4; D is undetermined. Germline values: CDR1 SGHRS, CDR2 YFSETQ. The CDR3 runs 14 residues. Here the CDR3 reads CASSSTGYGEKPFF. The CDR3, as DNA: TGCGCCAGCAGCTCGACTGGGTATGGCGAAAAACCGTTTTTT.

The rearrangement links TRBV28 to TRBJ1-4, with TRBD1 matching over 10 bases. The V and J ends lost 4 bases and 0 bases, in that order; junction bases with no gene match: 14. Germline V CDR1 and CDR2: MDHEN, SYDVKM. This CDR3 has 20 amino acids. Here the CDR3 reads CASSSGPGGDRGSTNEKLFF. DNA for the CDR3: TGTGCCAGCAGTTCAGGCCCTGGGGGGGACAGGGGATCAACTAATGAAAAACTGTTTTTT.

This clone was detected only once. The chain has TRBV6-1 and TRBJ2-2; no firm D call. Looked up from germline, CDR1 is MNHNS and CDR2 is SASEGT. The CDR3 is 13 residues long. Trimming pared 6 bases from V and 4 bases from J, leaving 9 bases between. The CDR3 region is CASSPRRTGELFF. DNA of the CDR3: TGTGCCAGCAGCCCTCGGCGCACCGGGGAGCTGTTTTTT.

The chain links TRBV6-1 to TRBJ2-7; TRBD2 is a possible D gene (5 bases). The CDR3 loop spans 13 amino acids. The V gene lost 8 bases and the J gene lost 4 bases, with 15 bases spanning the gap. Per germline, CDR1 MNHNS and CDR2 SASEGT. The CDR3 protein is CASARLAQYEQYF. Here the CDR3 DNA reads TGTGCCAGCGCCCGGCTAGCCCAATACGAGCAGTACTTC.

The genes are TRBV6-5 and TRBJ1-2; 8 bases align to TRBD1. Germline V gene sequence: CDR1 MNHEY, CDR2 SVGAGI. The junction had 1 base not matched to a gene; V was cut back by 6 bases and J by 4 bases. This CDR3 is 12 amino acids long. CDR3 nucleotide sequence: TGTGCCAGCAGAACAGGGGGCTATGGCTACACCTTC. Residues: CASRTGGYGYTF.

The chain employs TRBV7-4 and TRBJ1-6, with 7 bases lining up with TRBD1. The CDR3 covers 18 residues. Germline V lookup: CDR1 SGHVT, CDR2 SQSDAQ. The V gene end was trimmed by 1 base and the J gene end by 0 bases; junction bases not matched to a gene: 6. As DNA, the CDR3 is TGTGCCAGCAGCTTAGTCAGGGGGTGGGACTCCTATAATTCACCCCTCCACTTT. It translates to CASSLVRGWDSYNSPLHF.

CDR3 in amino acids: CASRRGAGETQYF. CDR3 DNA: TGCGCCAGCAGACGGGGGGCCGGAGAGACCCAGTACTTC. The gene calls are TRBV10-2 and TRBJ2-5, with TRBD2 as a possible D gene (7 bases). Trimming cost V 6 bases and J 4 bases, with 12 bases left between them. Per germline, CDR1 WSHSY and CDR2 SAAADI. The CDR3 length is 13 residues.

The V call is TRBV7-8, the J call TRBJ2-7, with D perhaps matching TRBD2 (5 bases). Trimming shortened V by 1 base and J by 2 bases, and 9 bases separated the two germline ends. CDR1 and CDR2 (germline): SGHVS, FQNEAQ. The CDR3 has 14 residues. The chain's CDR3 is CASSLGTVTYEQYF. The CDR3, as DNA: TGTGCCAGCAGCTTAGGGACTGTCACCTACGAGCAGTACTTC.

The chain employs TRBV6-6 and TRBJ2-1; D call uncertain. The germline CDR1 and CDR2 sequences are MNHNY and SVGAGI (reference sequence). The CDR3 consists of 13 residues. The germline V and J ends were trimmed by 6 bases and 2 bases, with 8 bases remaining between them. The CDR3 DNA sequence: TGTGCCAGCAGACTAAGGACCTACAATGAGCAGTTCTTC. The encoded protein is CASRLRTYNEQFF.

For this clone: This specimen includes other DNA sequences encoding the same CDR3. V usage is TRBV19 and J usage is TRBJ2-5; 11 bases fit TRBD2. The CDR3 consists of 15 residues. The V gene end was trimmed by 4 bases and the J gene end by 2 bases; junction bases not matched to a gene: 3. Germline V lookup: CDR1 LNHDA, CDR2 SQIVND (reference sequence). CDR3 coding DNA: TGTGCCAGTAGTACCGGGACTAGCGGACAAGAGACCCAGTACTTC. As protein: CASSTGTSGQETQYF.